Listed below are T cell receptor beta chains from one sample, sequenced in a study of shared clonotypes between healthy human individuals. The method was immunoSEQ multiplex PCR; TCRdb's version includes in-frame clones alone and lacks a portion of them. This sample has some 470,000 clones; approximately 80% occur once, and the top ten carry 10% to 15%. Sequencing was performed on PBMCs. The receptors were sampled from a woman aged 40 to 50 in good health. Some clones in this sample may be carry-over from other donors' samples. Both conserved end residues are part of each CDR3. A D gene is named only where the DNA matches it firmly. Not every row has a clone size; where given, it reads once, few, many or a size class.

d_gene	abundance	j_gene	len	v_gene	CDR3nt	CDR3aa
NA	NA	TRBJ2-7	15	TRBV27	TGTGCCAGCAGTCCCCGCCCAAATCTAGCCTACGAGCAGTACTTC	CASSPRPNLAYEQYF
NA	NA	TRBJ1-2	11	TRBV28	TGTGCCACAGGGACACACTATGGCTACACCTTC	CATGTHYGYTF
NA	NA	TRBJ2-5	13	TRBV2	TGTGCCAGCAGTGATGGGCTGGGGGAGACCCAGTACTTC	CASSDGLGETQYF
NA	NA	TRBJ1-3	15	TRBV7-2	TGTGCCAGCAGCTTAGGACAGGCCTCTGGAAACACCATATATTTT	CASSLGQASGNTIYF
TRBD2	NA	TRBJ2-1	15	TRBV27	TGTGCCAGCAGTGGGACTAGCGGGAGTTACAATGAGCAGTTCTTC	CASSGTSGSYNEQFF
TRBD2	many	TRBJ2-2	18	TRBV4-1	TGCGCCAGCAGCCACCCCAAGGCCAGCGGGAGTATCACCGGGGAGCTGTTTTTT	CASSHPKASGSITGELFF
NA	NA	TRBJ2-1	15	TRBV14	TGTGCCAGCAGCCAACTACTCGGGAAAAACAATGAGCAGTTCTTC	CASSQLLGKNNEQFF
TRBD1	NA	TRBJ2-1	14	TRBV27	TGTGCCAGCAGTTTAAACAGGGGATCCTATGAGCAGTTCTTC	CASSLNRGSYEQFF
NA	NA	TRBJ2-1	15	TRBV4-2	TGTGCCAGCAGCCAAGACGTGAGCTCCTACAATGAGCAGTTCTTC	CASSQDVSSYNEQFF
NA	NA	TRBJ1-1	18	TRBV5-1	TGCGCCAGCAGCTTCGGGAATTCGCCTCCTACTTTGAACACTGAAGCTTTCTTT	CASSFGNSPPTLNTEAFF
TRBD2	NA	TRBJ2-3	16	TRBV7-9	TGTGCCAGCAGCTTAGTTAGCGGGAGGTTCACAGATACGCAGTATTTT	CASSLVSGRFTDTQYF
NA	NA	TRBJ1-1	15	TRBV6-1	TGTGCCAGCAGTGAGCTGAGGGCATCGAACACTGAAGCTTTCTTT	CASSELRASNTEAFF
TRBD1	few	TRBJ1-1	15	TRBV28	TGTGCCAGCAGTATAGGACAGGGCGAAGGAACTGAAGCTTTCTTT	CASSIGQGEGTEAFF
NA	once	TRBJ2-7	14	TRBV9	TGTGCCAGCAGCGGCTACAGGGGAGGCAGCGAGCAGTACTTC	CASSGYRGGSEQYF
TRBD2	NA	TRBJ2-1	15	TRBV28	TGTGCCAGCAGATTGGCCCTTAGCGGGGTCCCTGAGCAGTTCTTC	CASRLALSGVPEQFF
TRBD1	NA	TRBJ1-2	12	TRBV6-4	TGTGCCAGCAGGGGGACAGGGGATGGCTACACCTTC	CASRGTGDGYTF
NA	NA	TRBJ1-2	12	TRBV30	TGTGCCTGGAGTGTTGGGGCAGATGGCTACACCTTC	CAWSVGADGYTF
NA	NA	TRBJ1-5	15	TRBV11-2	TGTGCCAGCAGCCCCACGCTTGGGGGAGATCAGCCCCAGCATTTT	CASSPTLGGDQPQHF
NA	NA	TRBJ2-7	17	TRBV4-3	TGCGCCAGCAGCCGAGAGGCACGGACACGTCCATCCTACGAGCAGTACTTC	CASSREARTRPSYEQYF
NA	NA	TRBJ1-3	14	TRBV2	TGTGCCAGCAGCCAGGGGTTTTCTGGAAACACCATATATTTT	CASSQGFSGNTIYF
TRBD2	many	TRBJ2-2	12	TRBV2	TGTGCCAGCACTAGCGGCACCGGGGAGCTGTTTTTT	CASTSGTGELFF
TRBD2	few	TRBJ2-5	14	TRBV6-1	TGTGCCAGCAGTGACGGCGGGGGGCAAGAGACCCAGTACTTC	CASSDGGGQETQYF
NA	NA	TRBJ1-3	15	TRBV9	TGTGCCAGCAGCGCCTCCGACTGGGCTGGAAACACCATATATTTT	CASSASDWAGNTIYF
TRBD1	NA	TRBJ2-2	15	TRBV5-1	TGCGCCAGCGAGCCCACAGGGGGCGCGGGCGGGGAGCTGTTTTTT	CASEPTGGAGGELFF
TRBD2	NA	TRBJ2-5	16	TRBV5-1	TGCGCCAGCAGCTTGGCAATAGCGGGGAGCCAAGAGACCCAGTACTTC	CASSLAIAGSQETQYF
TRBD1	NA	TRBJ2-7	14	TRBV7-9	TGTGCCAGCAGCCCACCGGGACAGACCTACGAGCAGTACTTC	CASSPPGQTYEQYF
NA	NA	TRBJ1-5	14	TRBV28	TGTGCCAGCAGTTTATGGCAGGGAAATCAGCCCCAGCATTTT	CASSLWQGNQPQHF
NA	NA	TRBJ1-3	14	TRBV15	TGTGCCACCAGCAGAGATGCGGGGATTAACACCATATATTTT	CATSRDAGINTIYF
TRBD1	NA	TRBJ2-7	18	TRBV28	TGTGCCAGCAGCACCATTGGGGACGCCGGGACAGATGAAGACGAGCAGTACTTC	CASSTIGDAGTDEDEQYF
NA	NA	TRBJ2-5	14	TRBV7-9	TGTGCCAGCAGCCCGACGGGAGAGTTCGAGACCCAGTACTTC	CASSPTGEFETQYF
NA	NA	TRBJ1-2	14	TRBV4-2	TGTGCCAGCAGCCGTGACAACGGTAACTATGGCTACACCTTC	CASSRDNGNYGYTF
NA	NA	TRBJ1-2	15	TRBV5-4	TGTGCCAGCAGGCCGGACAGCTTGATGTTCTATGGCTACACCTTC	CASRPDSLMFYGYTF
NA	NA	TRBJ2-5	14	TRBV7-3	TGTGCCAGCAGCTTATCCCGCTGGGAAGAGACCCAGTACTTC	CASSLSRWEETQYF